Listed below are T cell receptor beta chains from one sample, sequenced in a study of shared clonotypes between healthy human individuals. Sequencing was performed with immunoSEQ multiplex PCR; in TCRdb, only in-frame clones are kept and a portion is missing. The data contain about 520,000 clones, about 96% of them singletons. Sequencing input: naive CD4+ T cells sorted from blood. The origin of the receptors is a woman in her thirties in good health. Both conserved end residues are part of each CDR3. Fields, in order: J gene, V gene, D gene, clone size, CDR3 protein, CDR3 DNA. D genes are given only for firm matches. Where a row states a size, it is once, few, many or the class of an expanded clone; other rows omit it.

j_gene: TRBJ2-7
v_gene: TRBV15
d_gene: .
abundance: .
CDR3aa: CATSRGLHEQYF
CDR3nt: TGTGCCACCAGCAGGGGGTTACACGAGCAGTACTTC

j_gene: TRBJ2-7
v_gene: TRBV27
d_gene: TRBD1
abundance: .
CDR3aa: CASSLRQGPEQYF
CDR3nt: TGTGCCAGCAGTTTAAGACAGGGGCCCGAGCAGTACTTC

j_gene: TRBJ2-7
v_gene: TRBV18
d_gene: .
abundance: once
CDR3aa: CASSPQETYEQYF
CDR3nt: TGTGCCAGCTCACCCCAGGAGACTTACGAGCAGTACTTC

j_gene: TRBJ2-2
v_gene: TRBV6-5
d_gene: .
abundance: .
CDR3aa: CASSYSSWGTGELFF
CDR3nt: TGTGCCAGCAGTTACTCATCTTGGGGAACCGGGGAGCTGTTTTTT

j_gene: TRBJ2-7
v_gene: TRBV28
d_gene: .
abundance: .
CDR3aa: CASSLLGGGEQYF
CDR3nt: TGTGCCAGCAGTTTATTGGGAGGGGGCGAGCAGTACTTC

j_gene: TRBJ2-1
v_gene: TRBV9
d_gene: TRBD2
abundance: .
CDR3aa: CASSVGALAGHNEQFF
CDR3nt: TGTGCCAGCAGCGTGGGGGCACTAGCGGGACACAATGAGCAGTTCTTC

j_gene: TRBJ1-5
v_gene: TRBV10-2
d_gene: .
abundance: .
CDR3aa: CASSDSGQGSNQPQHF
CDR3nt: TGCGCCAGCAGTGATAGTGGGCAGGGAAGCAATCAGCCCCAGCATTTT

j_gene: TRBJ2-7
v_gene: TRBV6-5
d_gene: .
abundance: once
CDR3aa: CASGMGHFSYEQYF
CDR3nt: TGTGCCAGCGGGATGGGACATTTCTCCTACGAGCAGTACTTC

j_gene: TRBJ2-3
v_gene: TRBV10-3
d_gene: .
abundance: .
CDR3aa: CAINVDGLNTDTQYF
CDR3nt: TGTGCCATCAACGTCGACGGGTTAAACACAGATACGCAGTATTTT

j_gene: TRBJ1-1
v_gene: TRBV5-1
d_gene: .
abundance: .
CDR3aa: CASSLDPGNTEAFF
CDR3nt: TGCGCCAGCAGCTTGGATCCGGGAAACACTGAAGCTTTCTTT

j_gene: TRBJ2-6
v_gene: TRBV28
d_gene: .
abundance: once
CDR3aa: CASSLSVGRGSGANVLTF
CDR3nt: TGTGCCAGCAGTTTATCGGTAGGACGGGGCTCTGGGGCCAACGTCCTGACTTTC

j_gene: TRBJ2-1
v_gene: TRBV20-1
d_gene: .
abundance: .
CDR3aa: CSARDMYEQFF
CDR3nt: TGCAGTGCTAGAGATATGTATGAGCAGTTCTTC

j_gene: TRBJ2-6
v_gene: TRBV2
d_gene: TRBD1
abundance: .
CDR3aa: CASSAPGQGSGANVLTF
CDR3nt: TGTGCCAGCAGCGCACCGGGACAGGGTTCTGGGGCCAACGTCCTGACTTTC

j_gene: TRBJ2-1
v_gene: TRBV25-1
d_gene: .
abundance: .
CDR3aa: CASSDSYNEQFF
CDR3nt: TGTGCCAGCAGTGACAGCTACAATGAGCAGTTCTTC

j_gene: TRBJ1-2
v_gene: TRBV28
d_gene: .
abundance: .
CDR3aa: CASSLDQRTYGYTF
CDR3nt: TGTGCCAGCAGTTTAGATCAAAGAACATATGGCTACACCTTC

j_gene: TRBJ1-1
v_gene: TRBV2
d_gene: .
abundance: .
CDR3aa: CASDRDKNTEAFF
CDR3nt: TGTGCCAGCGACCGGGACAAGAACACTGAAGCTTTCTTT

j_gene: TRBJ2-3
v_gene: TRBV10-3
d_gene: .
abundance: .
CDR3aa: CAISDGGDTQYF
CDR3nt: TGTGCCATCAGTGATGGTGGTGATACGCAGTATTTT

j_gene: TRBJ1-2
v_gene: TRBV28
d_gene: .
abundance: .
CDR3aa: CASRSRLKGPHGYTF
CDR3nt: TGTGCCAGCAGGTCCCGGTTGAAGGGCCCGCATGGCTACACCTTC

j_gene: TRBJ2-5
v_gene: TRBV5-1
d_gene: TRBD1
abundance: .
CDR3aa: CASRRQGVIDWETQYF
CDR3nt: TGCGCCAGCAGGAGACAGGGTGTGATTGATTGGGAGACCCAGTACTTC

j_gene: TRBJ2-1
v_gene: TRBV28
d_gene: .
abundance: .
CDR3aa: CASSHSVNEQFF
CDR3nt: TGTGCCAGCAGTCACTCAGTCAATGAGCAGTTCTTC

j_gene: TRBJ2-1
v_gene: TRBV6-5
d_gene: .
abundance: .
CDR3aa: CASRKDPGRGNEQFF
CDR3nt: TGTGCCAGCAGGAAGGACCCCGGTCGGGGGAATGAGCAGTTCTTC

j_gene: TRBJ2-5
v_gene: TRBV5-6
d_gene: .
abundance: .
CDR3aa: CASSLGSGYRETQYF
CDR3nt: TGTGCCAGCAGCTTGGGGTCAGGGTATCGAGAGACCCAGTACTTC

j_gene: TRBJ2-1
v_gene: TRBV5-8
d_gene: .
abundance: .
CDR3aa: CASSLWASKGEQFF
CDR3nt: TGTGCCAGCAGCTTGTGGGCTAGCAAGGGTGAGCAGTTCTTC

j_gene: TRBJ2-7
v_gene: TRBV5-1
d_gene: .
abundance: .
CDR3aa: CASSLGGGINYEQYF
CDR3nt: TGCGCCAGCAGCTTGGGGGGCGGGATTAACTACGAGCAGTACTTC

j_gene: TRBJ2-7
v_gene: TRBV7-8
d_gene: TRBD1
abundance: .
CDR3aa: CASVPDRTTYEQYF
CDR3nt: TGTGCCAGCGTACCGGACAGGACCACCTACGAGCAGTACTTC

j_gene: TRBJ2-7
v_gene: TRBV4-1
d_gene: .
abundance: .
CDR3aa: CASSFLWEPTSSYEQYF
CDR3nt: TGCGCCAGCAGCTTCCTTTGGGAACCAACCAGCTCCTACGAGCAGTACTTC

j_gene: TRBJ1-1
v_gene: TRBV6-5
d_gene: .
abundance: once
CDR3aa: CASRRQNTEAFF
CDR3nt: TGTGCCAGCAGAAGACAGAACACTGAAGCTTTCTTT

j_gene: TRBJ2-1
v_gene: TRBV7-8
d_gene: .
abundance: once
CDR3aa: CASPPPGGPLYNEQFF
CDR3nt: TGTGCCAGCCCACCGCCCGGCGGTCCCCTTTACAATGAGCAGTTCTTC

j_gene: TRBJ1-4
v_gene: TRBV19
d_gene: .
abundance: .
CDR3aa: CASSHFATNEKLFF
CDR3nt: TGTGCCAGTAGCCATTTTGCAACTAATGAAAAACTGTTTTTT

j_gene: TRBJ1-1
v_gene: TRBV6-6
d_gene: .
abundance: .
CDR3aa: CASSRGNTEAFF
CDR3nt: TGTGCCAGCAGTAGGGGGAACACTGAAGCTTTCTTT

j_gene: TRBJ2-1
v_gene: TRBV2
d_gene: .
abundance: .
CDR3aa: CASSVLGDGEQFF
CDR3nt: TGTGCCAGCAGTGTTTTAGGGGACGGTGAGCAGTTCTTC

j_gene: TRBJ2-7
v_gene: TRBV6-5
d_gene: .
abundance: .
CDR3aa: CASSYSYREGYEQYF
CDR3nt: TGTGCCAGCAGTTACTCCTACAGGGAGGGCTACGAGCAGTACTTC

j_gene: TRBJ1-1
v_gene: TRBV11-2
d_gene: .
abundance: .
CDR3aa: CASSLFLTMNTEAFF
CDR3nt: TGTGCCAGCAGCTTATTTCTGACGATGAACACTGAAGCTTTCTTT